These 27 T cell receptor beta chains were all obtained from the same sample, sequenced in a study of vaccination and CD4 T cells after COVID-19. These receptors have no identified antigens. Cultured CD4+ T-cell DNA underwent Oncomine TCR Beta short-read sequencing. MiXCR, run by TCRdb on the PCR reads, gives a single entry per CDR3 protein. The sample consists of 20,000 to 30,000 distinct CDR3 sequences, approximately 39% of them appearing once. Treatment here: roughly ten-day PBMC culture with coronavirus spike peptide pools or control peptides (ViraFEST assay). Sequences were obtained from CD4+ T cells from blood, cultured in vitro. The source is a human donor who had recovered from COVID-19.

The chain carries TRBV7-9 and TRBJ1-1; possible D gene TRBD1, 6 bases. The CDR3 has 15 residues. V dropped 3 bases and J dropped 6 bases, with 17 bases sitting between them. CDR1 and CDR2 (germline): SEHNR, FQNEAQ (reference sequence). The chain's CDR3 is CASSFQLQGGAEAFF. The DNA for the CDR3 is TGTGCCAGCAGCTTCCAACTACAGGGAGGGGCTGAAGCTTTCTTT.

In nucleotides, the CDR3 is TGTGCCAGCTCACCGGCGGACGAGCAGTACTTC. Protein sequence: CASSPADEQYF. This chain joins TRBV18 and TRBJ2-7; D ambiguous. CDR3 length equals 11 residues. Per germline, CDR1 KGHSH and CDR2 LQKENI. V was clipped by 3 bases and J by 5 bases, with 5 bases between them.

The J gene is TRBJ1-5, the V gene TRBV7-9; the D is unclear. Germline V gene data show CDR1 as SEHNR and CDR2 as FQNEAQ (reference sequence). The CDR3 loop spans 15 amino acids. V was shortened by 1 base and J by 4 bases, with 11 bases between the two germline ends. The CDR3 spells CASSLGSRENQPQHF. The CDR3 coding sequence is TGTGCCAGCAGCTTAGGGTCTCGGGAGAATCAGCCCCAGCATTTT.

The chain joins TRBV21-1 to TRBJ2-3; the D call in the table, TRBD1, was not verified against the DNA. TRBV21-1 is listed as a pseudogene. This CDR3 has 15 amino acids. CDR3 nucleotide sequence: TGTGCCAGCAGCGACTACAGGGATAGGACAGATACGCAGTATTTT. This sequence encodes CASSDYRDRTDTQYF.

The CDR3 here is CASSNSEGVSDTQYF. The CDR3 DNA follows: TGTGCCAGCAGCAATAGCGAGGGAGTATCAGATACGCAGTATTTT. V gene TRBV6-1 combines with J gene TRBJ2-3; D is perhaps TRBD2 (5 bases). V was cut by 6 bases and J by 4 bases, with 17 bases left in between. The CDR3 sequence is 15 residues long. CDR1 and CDR2 (germline): MNHNS, SASEGT.

The rearrangement links TRBV7-9 to TRBJ2-1; D gene uncertain. CDR3 length: 14 amino acids. The germline V gene encodes CDR1 SEHNR and CDR2 FQNEAQ (reference sequence). V was cut by 5 bases and J by 3 bases, with 11 bases left in between. DNA for the CDR3: TGTGCCAGCAGCCAGTCTCAAAGCTACAATGAGCAGTTCTTC. Its protein product is CASSQSQSYNEQFF.

The V gene is TRBV6-4, the J gene TRBJ2-2, with a tentative D call TRBD1 (6 bases). The length of the CDR3 is 14 residues. CDR1 is MRHNA, CDR2 SNTAGT, per germline. V was shortened by 8 bases and J by 2 bases, with 12 bases between the two germline ends. The CDR3 DNA reads TGTGCCAGCTCGCGGACAGTAAACACCGGGGAGCTGTTTTTT. This translates into CASSRTVNTGELFF.

This clonotype was recorded a few times. V usage is TRBV20-1 and J usage is TRBJ2-7; D not certain. Per germline, CDR1 DFQATT and CDR2 SNEGSKA (reference sequence). CDR3 length: 15 amino acids. Trimming took off 4 bases at V and 2 bases at J, with 18 bases between the two ends. The CDR3 sequence is CSANSPTPITYEQYF. As DNA, the CDR3 is TGCAGTGCTAACAGCCCAACCCCGATCACCTACGAGCAGTACTTC.

V gene TRBV6-4 combines with J gene TRBJ2-3; 8 nucleotides match TRBD2. Per the germline V gene, CDR1 is MRHNA and CDR2 is SNTAGT. J gave up 6 bases and V 8 bases, and 7 bases lay outside the gene matches. This CDR3 has 13 residues. The CDR3 loop is CASGSGISDTQYF. In DNA form, the CDR3 reads TGTGCCAGCGGTAGCGGGATTTCGGATACGCAGTATTTT.

This clonotype was detected only a few times. V gene TRBV20-1 combines with J gene TRBJ2-3; 9 nucleotides line up with TRBD1. CDR1 DFQATT and CDR2 SNEGSKA come from the germline V gene (reference sequence). This CDR3 spans 16 amino acids. Trimming removed 3 bases from V and 3 bases from J; junction bases left unmatched: 10. CDR3 sequence reads: CSARAAGTGKTDTQYF. The CDR3 DNA follows: TGCAGTGCTAGGGCTGCCGGGACAGGGAAAACAGATACGCAGTATTTT.

V gene TRBV20-1 combines with J gene TRBJ1-2; D might be TRBD1 (6 bases). The V and J ends lost 4 bases and 4 bases respectively, with 13 bases between them. There are 13 residues in the CDR3. Germline CDR1 is DFQATT and CDR2 is SNEGSKA (reference sequence). The CDR3 loop is CSAIRTESYGYTF. CDR3 nucleotide sequence: TGCAGTGCTATTAGGACAGAGAGCTATGGCTACACCTTC.

V and J are TRBV19 and TRBJ1-5; TRBD1 is a possible D gene (5 bases). Between the trimmed V and J ends, which lost 3 bases and 4 bases, there was a span of 19 bases. Germline-derived CDR1 and CDR2 are LNHDA and SQIVND (reference sequence). The CDR3 has 17 amino acids. CDR3 region: CASSMLSGGVVNQPQHF. In nucleotides, the CDR3 is TGTGCCAGTAGTATGCTGTCGGGGGGGGTAGTTAATCAGCCCCAGCATTTT.

There are a few counts of this clonotype. The CDR3 protein is CASSQGQNYGYTF. DNA for the CDR3: TGTGCCAGCAGCCAGGGACAGAACTATGGCTACACCTTC. The chain carries TRBV7-2 and TRBJ1-2; 7 nucleotides agree with TRBD1. V gave up 5 bases and J gave up 2 bases; unmatched junction bases: 2. CDR1 is SGHTA and CDR2 is FQGNSA in the germline V gene. CDR3 length: 13 residues.

This clonotype was detected only a few times. This sequence joins TRBV20-1 and TRBJ2-3; 12 bases agree with TRBD2. CDR3 size: 15 residues. Germline V gene lookup returns CDR1 DFQATT and CDR2 SNEGSKA (reference sequence). V shed 3 bases, J shed 4 bases, and the junction held 5 bases outside the gene matches. The CDR3 is CSASRLAGDPDTQYF. The CDR3 region has the DNA TGCAGTGCTAGTCGACTAGCGGGAGACCCAGATACGCAGTATTTT.

In its sample, this clonotype was seen a few times. For the CDR3, the DNA is TGTGCCAGCAGCTTAACCCAGTGGGGCGGCGGAGCCCAGTACTTC. This gives the protein CASSLTQWGGGAQYF. The V call is TRBV7-3, the J call TRBJ2-5; perhaps TRBD1 as D (5 bases). This CDR3 is 15 amino acids long. The V gene lost 0 bases and the J gene lost 9 bases, with 17 bases spanning the gap. The V gene's germline CDR1 is SGHTA and CDR2 FQGTGA.

The chain couples TRBV28 to TRBJ2-7, with 9 positions matching TRBD2. Unmatched junction bases numbered 6, after V lost 3 bases and J lost 3 bases. The CDR3 covers 15 residues. Germline CDR1 MDHEN, CDR2 SYDVKM. This CDR3 is CASSFFPAGGYEQYF. In nucleotides, the CDR3 is TGTGCCAGCAGTTTCTTCCCAGCGGGAGGCTACGAGCAGTACTTC.

In regard to this clonotype: Given the absence of the conserved phenylalanine or tryptophan at the CDR3 end, a read error is likely. This sequence joins TRBV20-1 and TRBJ1-5; D is unresolved. Germline V gene sequence: CDR1 DFQATT, CDR2 SNEGSKA (reference sequence). V was clipped by 7 bases and J by 2 bases, with 15 bases between them. The CDR3 consists of 14 residues. CDR3 in DNA: TGCAGTGGGAGGAGGATGGGAGGCAATCAGCCCCAGCATCTT. Translating gives CSGRRMGGNQPQHL.

This rearrangement joins TRBV20-1 to TRBJ2-3; 12 bases are shared with TRBD1. Germline CDR1 is DFQATT and CDR2 is SNEGSKA (reference sequence). V dropped 1 base and J dropped 5; count of bases not matched to a gene: 10. The CDR3 has 17 amino acids. CDR3 protein: CSARVPGQGASGDTQYF. CDR3 bases: TGCAGTGCTAGAGTTCCGGGACAGGGGGCGTCGGGAGATACGCAGTATTTT.

This clonotype has just one count. The V gene is TRBV5-1, the J gene TRBJ2-5; no definite D call. The CDR3 runs 12 residues. V was clipped by 4 bases and J by 5 bases, with 9 bases between them. In germline, CDR1 is SGHRS, CDR2 YFSETQ. DNA for the CDR3: TGCGCCAGCAGCCGCGACGGTGAGACCCAGTACTTC. Translated: CASSRDGETQYF.

In its sample, this clonotype was seen a few times. The chain combines TRBV11-2 with TRBJ1-5; tentative D call: TRBD1 (6 bases). The V gene's germline CDR1 is SGHAT and CDR2 FQNNGV. This CDR3 is 14 amino acids long. V shed 5 bases and J shed 4 bases, with 12 bases lying between them. DNA for the CDR3: TGTGCCAGCAGCCCATCTAGGGGGAATCAGCCCCAGCATTTT. It encodes CASSPSRGNQPQHF.

This clonotype was counted between two and nine times. The V and J genes are TRBV20-1 and TRBJ2-3, with 12 positions matching TRBD2. J lost 0 bases, V lost 2 bases, and 6 bases had no gene match. The CDR3 sequence is 17 residues long. Germline V gene lookup returns CDR1 DFQATT and CDR2 SNEGSKA (reference sequence). The CDR3 loop reads CSARSMTSGGSTDTQYF. CDR3 DNA sequence: TGCAGTGCTAGATCCATGACTAGCGGGGGTAGCACAGATACGCAGTATTTT.

The chain carries TRBV12-3 or TRBV12-4 and TRBJ2-7; possibly TRBD2 for D (6 bases). Trimming took off 2 bases at V and 2 bases at J, with 13 bases between the two ends. This CDR3 spans 15 amino acids. DNA of the CDR3: TGTGCCAGCAGTTTACGGCGGGAAAGGACCTACGAGCAGTACTTC. It codes for CASSLRRERTYEQYF.

The chain carries TRBV6-5 and TRBJ1-5; perhaps TRBD1 as D (6 bases). Per the germline V gene, CDR1 is MNHEY and CDR2 is SVGAGI. Trimming stripped 0 bases from V and 7 bases from J, with 10 bases between. This CDR3 comprises 14 residues. The CDR3 DNA reads as TGTGCCAGCAGTTACTCAGGGGGTAGGCAGCCCCAGCATTTT. Amino acids: CASSYSGGRQPQHF.

The chain uses TRBV28 and TRBJ2-7; D gene unclear. This CDR3 has 12 amino acids. Germline CDR1 is MDHEN and CDR2 is SYDVKM. Deletions cut 6 bases from V and 2 bases from J, with 8 bases between. The CDR3 sequence: CASRESAYEQYF. CDR3 coding DNA: TGTGCCAGCAGGGAGTCCGCCTACGAGCAGTACTTC.

This clonotype was recorded a few times. V usage is TRBV7-2 and J usage is TRBJ2-7, with 11 bases that match TRBD1. The CDR3 spans 15 residues. Germline lookup yields CDR1 SGHTA and CDR2 FQGNSA. Unmatched junction bases numbered 2, after V lost 2 bases and J lost 2 bases. The CDR3 here is CASSLQGQGAYEQYF. The CDR3 nucleotides are TGTGCCAGCAGCTTACAGGGACAGGGGGCCTACGAGCAGTACTTC.

V and J are TRBV20-1 and TRBJ2-2; 7 nucleotides align to TRBD1. The germline gives CDR1 DFQATT, CDR2 SNEGSKA (reference sequence). The CDR3 totals 14 residues. V was pared by 5 bases and J by 2 bases, with 5 bases of the junction left unmatched. CDR3 DNA: TGCAGTGCTGGATGGGACAGCAACACCGGGGAGCTGTTTTTT. Translation gives CSAGWDSNTGELFF.

CDR3 protein: CASSLGRTSLDTQYF. The CDR3 nucleotides read TGTGCCAGCAGCTTAGGACGGACTAGCTTAGATACGCAGTATTTT. V gene TRBV11-3 combines with J gene TRBJ2-3; 8 positions match TRBD2. Germline V gene data show CDR1 as SGHNT and CDR2 as YENEEA. This CDR3 comprises 15 residues. Unmatched junction bases numbered 5, after V lost 1 base and J lost 5 bases. Filled out from reference TRBV11-3 and TRBJ2-3, the complete variable domain reads EAGVVQSPRYKIIEKKQPVAFWCNPISGHNTLYWYLQNLGQGPELLIRYENEEAVDDSQLPKDRFSAERLKGVDSTLKIQPAELGDSAVYLCASSLGRTSLDTQYFGPGTRLTVL.